This entry is about one T cell receptor beta chain. The target antigen is unknown. The sample comes from a study of T cell responses to AZD1222 COVID-19 vaccine. Study findings and constraints: Increases in Spike-specific TCR breadth and depth were seen after two AZD1222 doses. Nearly half of spike-specific TCRs reportedly target variant regions that are unmutated in the B.1.351 and B.1.1.7 variants. Only six or seven AZD1222 recipients were seropositive at baseline.

V was shortened by 4 bases and J by 2 bases, with 12 bases between the two germline ends. This CDR3 comprises 14 residues. Germline V gene lookup returns CDR1 ENHRY and CDR2 SYGVKD. The assay was immunoSEQ multiplex PCR, and TCRdb's table has in-frame clones only and misses some. Among under 150,000 clones listed, 92% were seen once. This chain joins TRBV10-3 and TRBJ2-7; D remains unclear. This material consisted of peripheral blood, taken 28 days after the second AZD1222 dose. The receptor was isolated from an adult who received the AZD1222 COVID-19 vaccine. CDR3 loop: CAISAIGNTYEQYF. DNA of the CDR3: TGTGCCATCAGTGCTATCGGCAACACCTACGAGCAGTACTTC.